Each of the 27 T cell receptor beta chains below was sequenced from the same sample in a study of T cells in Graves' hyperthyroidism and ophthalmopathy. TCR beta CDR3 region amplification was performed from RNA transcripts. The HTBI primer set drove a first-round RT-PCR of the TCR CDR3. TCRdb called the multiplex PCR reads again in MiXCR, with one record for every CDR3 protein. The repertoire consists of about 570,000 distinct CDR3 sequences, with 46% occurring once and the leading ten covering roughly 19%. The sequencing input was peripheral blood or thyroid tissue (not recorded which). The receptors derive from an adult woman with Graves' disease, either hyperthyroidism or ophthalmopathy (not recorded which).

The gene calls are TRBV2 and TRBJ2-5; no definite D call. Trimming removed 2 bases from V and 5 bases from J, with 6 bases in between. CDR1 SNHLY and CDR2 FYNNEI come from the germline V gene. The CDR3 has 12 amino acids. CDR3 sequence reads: CASSEQRETQYF. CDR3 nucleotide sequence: TGTGCCAGCAGTGAACAGAGGGAGACCCAGTACTTC.

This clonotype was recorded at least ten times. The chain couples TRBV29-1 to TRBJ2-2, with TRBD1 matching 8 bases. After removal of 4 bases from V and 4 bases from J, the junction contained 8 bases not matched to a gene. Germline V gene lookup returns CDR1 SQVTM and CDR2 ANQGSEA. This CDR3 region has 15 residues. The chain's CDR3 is CSVVRQGAGTGELFF. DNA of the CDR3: TGCAGCGTTGTCCGGCAGGGGGCCGGCACCGGGGAGCTGTTTTTT.

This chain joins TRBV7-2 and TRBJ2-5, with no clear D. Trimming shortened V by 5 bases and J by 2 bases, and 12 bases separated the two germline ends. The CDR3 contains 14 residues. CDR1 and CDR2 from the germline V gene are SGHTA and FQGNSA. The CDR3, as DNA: TGTGCCAGCAGCAGCCGGTGGAATCAAGAGACCCAGTACTTC. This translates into CASSSRWNQETQYF.

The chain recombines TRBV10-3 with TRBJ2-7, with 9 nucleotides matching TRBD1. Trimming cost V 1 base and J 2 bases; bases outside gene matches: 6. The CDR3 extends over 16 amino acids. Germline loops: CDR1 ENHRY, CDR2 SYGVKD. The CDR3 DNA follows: TGTGCCATCAGTGAGTTCCAAGGACAGGGGCCCTACGAGCAGTACTTC. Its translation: CAISEFQGQGPYEQYF.

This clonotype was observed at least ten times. The CDR3 loop reads CASSDQVFSNQPQHF. The CDR3 DNA sequence: TGTGCCAGCAGTGATCAGGTATTTAGCAATCAGCCCCAGCATTTT. The chain links TRBV2 to TRBJ1-5, with D unclear. V was pared by 3 bases and J by 0 bases, with 9 bases between. From germline, CDR1 is SNHLY and CDR2 FYNNEI. The CDR3 is 15 residues long.

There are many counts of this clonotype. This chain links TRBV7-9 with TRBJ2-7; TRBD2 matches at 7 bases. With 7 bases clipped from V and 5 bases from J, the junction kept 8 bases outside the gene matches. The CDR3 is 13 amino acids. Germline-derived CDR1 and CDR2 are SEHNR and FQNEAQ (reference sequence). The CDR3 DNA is TGTGCCAGCATGGGCGGGAGCGTCCACGAGCAGTACTTC. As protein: CASMGGSVHEQYF.

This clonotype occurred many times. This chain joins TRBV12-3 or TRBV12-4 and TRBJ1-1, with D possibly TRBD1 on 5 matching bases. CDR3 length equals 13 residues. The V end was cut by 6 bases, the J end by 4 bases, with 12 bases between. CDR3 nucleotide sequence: TGTGCCAGCAGCCCAGAGGGGAGCACTGAAGCTTTCTTT. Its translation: CASSPEGSTEAFF.

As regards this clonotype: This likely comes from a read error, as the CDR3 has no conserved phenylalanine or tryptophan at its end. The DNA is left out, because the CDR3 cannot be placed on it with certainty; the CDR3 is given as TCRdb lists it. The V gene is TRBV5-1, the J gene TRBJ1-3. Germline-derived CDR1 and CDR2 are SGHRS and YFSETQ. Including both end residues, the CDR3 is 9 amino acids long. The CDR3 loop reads CASHKSGGK.

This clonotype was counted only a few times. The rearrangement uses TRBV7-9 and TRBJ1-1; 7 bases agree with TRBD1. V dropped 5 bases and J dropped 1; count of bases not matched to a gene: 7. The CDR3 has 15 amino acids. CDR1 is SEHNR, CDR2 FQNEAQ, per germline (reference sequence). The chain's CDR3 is CASSERQGGNTEAFF. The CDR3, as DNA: TGTGCCAGCAGCGAACGACAGGGTGGGAACACTGAAGCTTTCTTT.

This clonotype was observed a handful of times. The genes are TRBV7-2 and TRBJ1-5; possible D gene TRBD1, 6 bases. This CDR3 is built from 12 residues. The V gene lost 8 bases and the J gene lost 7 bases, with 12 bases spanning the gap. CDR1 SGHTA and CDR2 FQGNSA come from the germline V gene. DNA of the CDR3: TGTGCCAGCCGGGGGCCGGGACAGCCCCAGCATTTT. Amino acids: CASRGPGQPQHF. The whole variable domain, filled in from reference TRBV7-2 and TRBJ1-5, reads GAGVSQSPSNKVTEKGKDVELRCDPISGHTALYWYRQSLGQGLEFLIYFQGNSAPDKSGLPSDRFSAERTGGSVSTLTIQRTQQEDSAVYLCASRGPGQPQHFGDGTRLSIL.

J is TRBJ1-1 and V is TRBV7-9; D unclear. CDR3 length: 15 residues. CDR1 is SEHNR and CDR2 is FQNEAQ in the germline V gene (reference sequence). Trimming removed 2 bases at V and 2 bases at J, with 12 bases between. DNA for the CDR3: TGTGCCAGCAGCTTAACCTCCGGTGGAAACACTGAAGCTTTCTTT. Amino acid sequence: CASSLTSGGNTEAFF.

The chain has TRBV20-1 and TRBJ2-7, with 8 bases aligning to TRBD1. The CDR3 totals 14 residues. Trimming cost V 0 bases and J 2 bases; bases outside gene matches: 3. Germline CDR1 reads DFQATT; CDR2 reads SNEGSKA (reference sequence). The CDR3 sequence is CSAREPQGAYEQYF. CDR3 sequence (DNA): TGCAGTGCTAGAGAACCACAGGGGGCCTACGAGCAGTACTTC.

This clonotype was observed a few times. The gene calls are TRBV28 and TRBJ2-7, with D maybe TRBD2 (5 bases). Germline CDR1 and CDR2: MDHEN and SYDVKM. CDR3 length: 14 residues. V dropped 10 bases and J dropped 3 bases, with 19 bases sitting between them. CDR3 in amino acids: CATFPEEDFYEQYF. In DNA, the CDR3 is TGTGCCACCTTTCCCGAGGAGGACTTCTACGAGCAGTACTTC.

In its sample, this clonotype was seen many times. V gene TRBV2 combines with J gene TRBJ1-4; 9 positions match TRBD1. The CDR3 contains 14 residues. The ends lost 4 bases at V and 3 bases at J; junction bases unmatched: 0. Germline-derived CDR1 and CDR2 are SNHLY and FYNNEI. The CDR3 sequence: CASSGDRANEKLFF. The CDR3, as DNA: TGTGCCAGCAGTGGGGACAGGGCTAATGAAAAACTGTTTTTT.

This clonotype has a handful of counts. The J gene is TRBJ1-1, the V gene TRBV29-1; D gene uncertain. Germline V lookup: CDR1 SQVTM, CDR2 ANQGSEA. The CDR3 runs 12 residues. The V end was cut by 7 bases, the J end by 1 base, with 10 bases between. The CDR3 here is CSGQESNTEAFF. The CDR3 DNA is TGCAGCGGGCAGGAGTCGAACACTGAAGCTTTCTTT. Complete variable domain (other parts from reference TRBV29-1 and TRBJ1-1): SAVISQKPSRDICQRGTSLTIQCQVDSQVTMMFWYRQQPGQSLTLIATANQGSEATYESGFVIDKFPISRPNLTFSTLTVSNMSPEDSSIYLCSGQESNTEAFFGQGTRLTVV.

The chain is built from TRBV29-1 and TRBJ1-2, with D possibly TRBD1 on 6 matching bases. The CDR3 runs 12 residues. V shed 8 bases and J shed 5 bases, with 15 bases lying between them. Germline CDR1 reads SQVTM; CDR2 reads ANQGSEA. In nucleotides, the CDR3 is TGCAGCTTGGTAGCGGGGGCATATGGCTACACCTTC. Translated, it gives CSLVAGAYGYTF. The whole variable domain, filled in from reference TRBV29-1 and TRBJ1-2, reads SAVISQKPSRDICQRGTSLTIQCQVDSQVTMMFWYRQQPGQSLTLIATANQGSEATYESGFVIDKFPISRPNLTFSTLTVSNMSPEDSSIYLCSLVAGAYGYTFGSGTRLTVV.

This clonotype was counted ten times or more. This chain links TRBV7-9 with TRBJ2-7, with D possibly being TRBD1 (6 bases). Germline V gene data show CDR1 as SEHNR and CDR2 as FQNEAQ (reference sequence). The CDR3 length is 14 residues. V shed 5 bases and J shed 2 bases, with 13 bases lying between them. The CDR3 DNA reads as TGTGCCAGCAGCCTACAGGGCAAGACCTACGAGCAGTACTTC. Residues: CASSLQGKTYEQYF.

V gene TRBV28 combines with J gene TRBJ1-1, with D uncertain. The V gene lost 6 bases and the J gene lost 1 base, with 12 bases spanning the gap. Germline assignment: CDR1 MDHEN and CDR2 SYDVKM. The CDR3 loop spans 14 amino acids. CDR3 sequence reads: CASSPGWGNTEAFF. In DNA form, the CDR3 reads TGTGCCAGCAGCCCCGGGTGGGGGAACACTGAAGCTTTCTTT.

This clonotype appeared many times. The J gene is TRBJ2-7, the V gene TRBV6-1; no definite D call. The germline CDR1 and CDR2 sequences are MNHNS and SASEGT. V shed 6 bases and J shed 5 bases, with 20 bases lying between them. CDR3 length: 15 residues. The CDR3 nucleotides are TGTGCCAGCAGGAACCGGGCCGGCCCAGGACACGAGCAGTACTTC. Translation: CASRNRAGPGHEQYF.

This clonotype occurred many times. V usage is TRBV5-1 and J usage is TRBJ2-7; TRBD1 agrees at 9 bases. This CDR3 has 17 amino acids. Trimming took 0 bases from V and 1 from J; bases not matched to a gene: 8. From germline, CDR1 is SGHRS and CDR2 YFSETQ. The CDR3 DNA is TGCGCCAGCAGCTTGGCCTCCGGGACAGGGAGATCCTACGAGCAGTACTTC. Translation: CASSLASGTGRSYEQYF. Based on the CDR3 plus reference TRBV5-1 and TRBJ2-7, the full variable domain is KAGVTQTPRYLIKTRGQQVTLSCSPISGHRSVSWYQQTPGQGLQFLFEYFSETQRNKGNFPGRFSGRQFSNSRSEMNVSTLELGDSALYLCASSLASGTGRSYEQYFGPGTRLTVT.

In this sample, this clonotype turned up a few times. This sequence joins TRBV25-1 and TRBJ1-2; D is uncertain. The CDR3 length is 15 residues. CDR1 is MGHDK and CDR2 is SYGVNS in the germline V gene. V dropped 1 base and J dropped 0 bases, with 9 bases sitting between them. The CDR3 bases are TGTGCCAGCAGTGAATCTGGGAGAGCTAACTATGGCTACACCTTC. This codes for CASSESGRANYGYTF.

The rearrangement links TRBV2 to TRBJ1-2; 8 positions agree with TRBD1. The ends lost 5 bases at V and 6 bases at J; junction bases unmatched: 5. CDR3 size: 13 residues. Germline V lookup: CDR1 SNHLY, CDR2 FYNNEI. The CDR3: CASSRRQGNGYTF. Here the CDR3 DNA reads TGTGCCAGCAGTCGCCGACAGGGGAATGGCTACACCTTC.

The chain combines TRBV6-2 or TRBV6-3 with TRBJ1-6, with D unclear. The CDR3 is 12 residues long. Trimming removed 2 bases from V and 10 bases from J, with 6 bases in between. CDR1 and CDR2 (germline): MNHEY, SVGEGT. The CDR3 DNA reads TGTGCCAGCAGTTACGATCGGTCACCCCTCCACTTT. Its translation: CASSYDRSPLHF.

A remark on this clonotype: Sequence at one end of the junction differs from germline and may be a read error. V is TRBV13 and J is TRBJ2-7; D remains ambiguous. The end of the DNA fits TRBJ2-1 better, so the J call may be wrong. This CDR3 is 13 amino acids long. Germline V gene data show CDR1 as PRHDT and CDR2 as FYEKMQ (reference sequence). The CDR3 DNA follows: TGTGCCACCAGCTTAACTACGGTCAATGAGCAGTTCTTC. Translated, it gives CATSLTTVNEQFF.

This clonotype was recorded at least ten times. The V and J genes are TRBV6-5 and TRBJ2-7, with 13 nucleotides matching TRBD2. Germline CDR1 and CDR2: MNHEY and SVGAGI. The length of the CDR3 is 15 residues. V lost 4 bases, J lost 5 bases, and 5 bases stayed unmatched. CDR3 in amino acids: CASSSPGLAGHEQYF. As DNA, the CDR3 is TGTGCCAGCAGTTCCCCGGGACTAGCGGGACACGAGCAGTACTTC.

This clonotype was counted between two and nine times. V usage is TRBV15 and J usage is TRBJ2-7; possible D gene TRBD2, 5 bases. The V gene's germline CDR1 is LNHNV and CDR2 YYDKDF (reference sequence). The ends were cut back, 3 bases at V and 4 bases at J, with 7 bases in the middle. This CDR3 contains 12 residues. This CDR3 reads CATSSGGYEQYF. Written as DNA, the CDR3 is TGTGCCACCAGCAGTGGAGGATACGAGCAGTACTTC.

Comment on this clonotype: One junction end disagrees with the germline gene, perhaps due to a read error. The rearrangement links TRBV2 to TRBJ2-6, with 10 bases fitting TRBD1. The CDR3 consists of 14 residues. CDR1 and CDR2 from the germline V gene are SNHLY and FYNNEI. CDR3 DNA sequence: TGTGCCAGCACCCCAGACAGGGGGCTGAACACTGAAGCTTTC. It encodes CASTPDRGLNTEAF.